This T cell receptor (beta chain) was sequenced for a study of blood T cells in healthy people across ages. General study points: Relative to aged donors, long-lived donors carried more naive CD4+ cells and displayed higher diversity.

The study drew donors from healthy Caucasian individuals in Russia aged roughly 6 to 90. Sample-barcoded 5' priming and a J-beta primer mix drove a second PCR of about 6 to 12 cycles. MiXCR, run by TCRdb on the 5' RACE reads, gives a single entry per CDR3 protein. This repertoire shows around 320,000 distinct CDR3 sequences, 25% to 30% found once; its top ten account for 29%. A word on this clonotype: No antigen is known for it.

From germline, CDR1 is MNHEY and CDR2 SVGEGT. Trimming cost V 8 bases and J 7 bases; bases outside gene matches: 6. The CDR3 length is 14 residues. This chain uses TRBV6-2 or TRBV6-3 with TRBJ2-1, with 12 bases fitting TRBD2. This clonotype was sampled from a woman aged 70-85 years in good health. The sample comprised blood. The CDR3 region is CASSTSGSRNEQFF. The CDR3 DNA sequence: TGTGCCAGCTCGACTAGCGGGAGTAGAAATGAGCAGTTCTTC.